This T cell receptor beta chain was observed in a study of T cell responses to AZD1222 COVID-19 vaccine. Study-wide context: Doses given second, at about 4 or about 12 weeks, were pooled. General study results and limits: In the spike-specific TCR repertoire, nearly half reportedly target unmutated variant regions.

In regard to this clone: What it binds is unknown.

Trimming shortened V by 4 bases and J by 1 base, and 6 bases separated the two germline ends. The CDR3 has 13 residues. TCRdb's table, derived via immunoSEQ multiplex PCR, lists solely in-frame clones and lacks some. This table holds about 120,000 clones, about 80% found once. The rearrangement uses TRBV12-3 or TRBV12-4 and TRBJ2-3, with a weak D call TRBD1 (6 bases). The clonotype originates from an adult in good health. The sequencing used peripheral blood, collected on day 0 of AZD1222 vaccination. The CDR3 reads CASSWTGTDTQYF. DNA for the CDR3: TGTGCCAGCAGTTGGACAGGCACAGATACGCAGTATTTT.